The 31 T cell receptor beta chains presented below share a single source sample, sequenced in a study of blood T cell repertoires in COVID-19. Sequenced by immunoSEQ multiplex PCR; TCRdb stores in-frame clones only, minus some. The sample holds under 300,000 clones; approximately 87% are singletons and the top ten take 5.5% to 6.5%. The sequenced sample consisted of peripheral blood. The receptors derive from a man aged 60 to 75 with acute or convalescent COVID-19.

This chain joins TRBV5-1 and TRBJ2-5; 9 bases line up with TRBD2. V gave up 0 bases and J gave up 2 bases; unmatched junction bases: 5. CDR3 size: 16 residues. CDR1 is SGHRS and CDR2 is YFSETQ in the germline V gene. This chain's CDR3 is CASSLAIAGEQETQYF. As DNA, the CDR3 is TGCGCCAGCAGCTTGGCAATAGCGGGAGAGCAAGAGACCCAGTACTTC.

The chain combines TRBV28 with TRBJ1-4, with D tentatively TRBD1 (5 bases). This CDR3 region has 15 residues. Germline-derived CDR1 and CDR2 are MDHEN and SYDVKM. Trimming removed 4 bases at V and 7 bases at J, with 16 bases between. The CDR3 sequence is CASSSHGGGIEKLFF. CDR3 in DNA: TGTGCCAGCAGTTCCCACGGGGGTGGGATTGAAAAACTGTTTTTT.

The chain links TRBV7-9 to TRBJ1-2; 8 bases are a match to TRBD1. CDR1 and CDR2 from the germline V gene are SEHNR and FQNEAQ (reference sequence). The J segment lost 3 bases and the V segment lost 6 bases, leaving 3 bases of the junction unmatched. The CDR3 consists of 13 residues. CDR3 protein: CASRLQGDYGYTF. In DNA, the CDR3 is TGTGCCAGCAGGCTACAGGGGGACTATGGCTACACCTTC.

CDR3 nucleotide sequence: TGTGCCAGTAGTATACCAGGGGCTGGGCCGATGAACACCGGGGAGCTGTTTTTT. Its protein product is CASSIPGAGPMNTGELFF. V and J are TRBV19 and TRBJ2-2, with D tentatively TRBD1 (6 bases). Per germline, CDR1 LNHDA and CDR2 SQIVND (reference sequence). Deletions cut 2 bases from V and 1 base from J, with 17 bases between. The CDR3 sequence is 18 residues long.

This clone came up a few times. The chain uses TRBV5-5 and TRBJ2-3; weak D call: TRBD2 (6 bases). Trimming left V 3 bases short and J 4 bases short, with 27 bases between. The CDR3 loop spans 19 amino acids. Germline assignment: CDR1 SGHKS and CDR2 YYEKEE (reference sequence). CDR3 coding DNA: TGTGCCAGCAGCTGGGGATCCTTGGCCCTTCGGGAGTTGGCAGATACGCAGTATTTT. This sequence encodes CASSWGSLALRELADTQYF.

The chain uses TRBV28 and TRBJ1-2, with D unclear. V lost 4 bases, J lost 2 bases, and 8 bases lay in between. Germline V lookup: CDR1 MDHEN, CDR2 SYDVKM. There are 13 residues in the CDR3. For the CDR3, the DNA is TGTGCCAGCAGTTCCGGGAGGAACTATGGCTACACCTTC. This gives the protein CASSSGRNYGYTF.

For this clone: In the same sample, other DNA sequences code for this CDR3. CDR3 sequence reads: CASSVVGGRTEAFF. CDR3 bases: TGTGCCAGCAGCGTAGTGGGAGGTCGTACTGAAGCTTTCTTT. The rearrangement links TRBV9 to TRBJ1-1; D uncertain. In germline, CDR1 is SGDLS, CDR2 YYNGEE. V was shortened by 0 bases and J by 5 bases, with 11 bases between the two germline ends. The CDR3 has 14 residues.

This clone came up once. This chain uses TRBV24-1 with TRBJ2-1; 14 nucleotides align to TRBD2. This CDR3 is built from 19 residues. The J segment lost 8 bases and the V segment lost 5 bases, leaving 16 bases of the junction unmatched. Germline V gene data show CDR1 as KGHDR and CDR2 as SFDVKD. CDR3: CATSGLGPSGLAGEDEQFF. The CDR3 coding sequence is TGTGCCACCAGTGGTCTAGGCCCCTCGGGACTAGCGGGAGAGGATGAGCAGTTCTTC.

This sequence joins TRBV7-3 and TRBJ2-1; 7 bases fit TRBD2. CDR1 is SGHTA and CDR2 is FQGTGA in the germline V gene. J was trimmed by 4 bases and V by 1 base; bases with no gene match: 4. The CDR3 length is 15 residues. CDR3 residues: CASSLIAGSYNEQFF. The CDR3 DNA reads as TGTGCCAGCAGCTTAATAGCGGGTAGTTACAATGAGCAGTTCTTC.

This rearrangement joins TRBV19 to TRBJ1-4; maybe TRBD1 (5 bases). Germline values: CDR1 LNHDA, CDR2 SQIVND (reference sequence). The V end was cut by 5 bases, the J end by 8 bases, with 12 bases between. The length of the CDR3 is 13 residues. The CDR3, as DNA: TGTGCCAGTAGTTTCACAGGAGAGGAAAAACTGTTTTTT. The encoded protein is CASSFTGEEKLFF.

This clone appeared once. V and J are TRBV11-3 and TRBJ2-3; TRBD2 matches at 7 bases. The CDR3 has 15 residues. Germline V gene data show CDR1 as SGHNT and CDR2 as YENEEA. After removal of 5 bases from V and 2 bases from J, the junction contained 7 bases not matched to a gene. CDR3 residues: CASSGERETTDTQYF. The CDR3 bases are TGTGCCAGCAGCGGGGAGCGGGAAACCACAGATACGCAGTATTTT.

The gene calls are TRBV29-1 and TRBJ2-1, with D hard to call. CDR3 length: 13 amino acids. Trimming pared 3 bases from V and 0 bases from J, leaving 6 bases between. Looked up from germline, CDR1 is SQVTM and CDR2 is ANQGSEA. DNA of the CDR3: TGCAGCGTTGAGTTATTCTCCTACAATGAGCAGTTCTTC. It encodes CSVELFSYNEQFF.

DNA of the CDR3: TGTGCCAGCAGCTTGGATCGGCGGAACTATGGCTACACCTTC. Amino acids: CASSLDRRNYGYTF. J is TRBJ1-2 and V is TRBV5-6; D uncertain. The CDR3 is made up of 14 amino acids. Germline loops: CDR1 SGHDT, CDR2 YYEEEE. The ends were cut back, 0 bases at V and 2 bases at J, with 8 bases in the middle.

The V and J genes are TRBV21-1 and TRBJ2-7; the D call in the table, TRBD2, was not verified against the DNA. TRBV21-1 represents a pseudogene. This CDR3 spans 16 amino acids. The DNA of the CDR3 is TGTGCCAGCAGCCCCCCCACTAGCGGGAGAACCTACGAGCAGTACTTC. This sequence encodes CASSPPTSGRTYEQYF.

The DNA for the CDR3 is TGTGCCAGCAGTTACACGCCCGGGGCTGAAGCTTTCTTT. It codes for CASSYTPGAEAFF. The genes are TRBV6-2 or TRBV6-3 and TRBJ1-1; no reliable D call. This CDR3 is 13 amino acids long. Germline values: CDR1 MNHEY, CDR2 SVGEGT. Trimming left V 2 bases short and J 6 bases short, with 10 bases between.

This clone was counted a single time. This chain links TRBV28 with TRBJ1-2; the match to TRBD1 covers 9 bases. Unmatched junction bases numbered 7, after V lost 6 bases and J lost 2 bases. There are 15 residues in the CDR3. Germline assignment: CDR1 MDHEN and CDR2 SYDVKM. The CDR3 protein is CASRITGGANYGYTF. In DNA form, the CDR3 reads TGTGCCAGCAGGATCACAGGGGGCGCAAACTATGGCTACACCTTC.

V is TRBV6-6 and J is TRBJ2-5; 8 bases line up with TRBD1. CDR3 size: 16 residues. V lost 2 bases to trimming and J lost 5 bases; unmatched junction nucleotides: 10. Germline-derived CDR1 and CDR2 are MNHNY and SVGAGI (reference sequence). The DNA for the CDR3 is TGTGCCAGCAGTTACCGGGCCCAGGGGGCCGGGGAGACCCAGTACTTC. Translated, it gives CASSYRAQGAGETQYF.

The CDR3 DNA is TGTGCCAGCAGTCAAAACCAAGGCAGGGCTGAGTCACCCCTCCACTTT. Its translation: CASSQNQGRAESPLHF. The chain combines TRBV6-6 with TRBJ1-6; D might be TRBD1 (5 bases). The CDR3 is 16 residues long. Trimming cost V 5 bases and J 10 bases, with 21 bases left between them. Germline loops: CDR1 MNHNY, CDR2 SVGAGI (reference sequence).

CDR3 nucleotides: TGTGCCAGCAGCCGACAGGGGGATGGCGAAAAACTGTTTTTT. Residues: CASSRQGDGEKLFF. The chain uses TRBV5-5 and TRBJ1-4; the match to TRBD1 covers 9 bases. V lost 4 bases and J lost 8; bases outside the gene matches: 6. Germline V gene lookup returns CDR1 SGHKS and CDR2 YYEKEE (reference sequence). The CDR3 sequence is 14 residues long.

This chain links TRBV9 with TRBJ2-2; 8 positions agree with TRBD1. The CDR3 runs to 17 residues. Germline CDR1 reads SGDLS; CDR2 reads YYNGEE. J lost 5 bases, V lost 0 bases, and 9 bases had no gene match. CDR3 loop: CASSVVPGQGATGELFF. DNA for the CDR3: TGTGCCAGCAGCGTAGTCCCCGGGCAGGGGGCGACCGGGGAGCTGTTTTTT. The full variable domain, with the rest looked up from reference TRBV9 and TRBJ2-2, is DSGVTQTPKHLITATGQRVTLRCSPRSGDLSVYWYQQSLDQGLQFLIQYYNGEERAKGNILERFSAQQFPDLHSELNLSSLELGDSALYFCASSVVPGQGATGELFFGEGSRLTVL.

The gene calls are TRBV12-5 and TRBJ2-4; 8 bases are a match to TRBD2. Germline assignment: CDR1 LGHNT and CDR2 FRNRAP. This CDR3 spans 17 amino acids. Unmatched junction bases numbered 7, after V lost 0 bases and J lost 3 bases. CDR3 amino acids: CASGLVREGLGKNIQYF. Written as DNA, the CDR3 is TGTGCTAGTGGTTTGGTACGGGAGGGGCTTGGCAAAAACATTCAGTACTTC.

Concerning this clone: The junction departs from germline at one end; a sequencing error may be responsible. The chain joins TRBV30 to TRBJ2-5; the match to TRBD2 covers 7 bases. CDR1 is GTSNPN, CDR2 SVGIG, per germline (reference sequence). The CDR3 covers 14 residues. The CDR3 nucleotides are TGTGCCTGGAGCGACCTAGCGGCCCAAGATACCCAGTACTTC. Translated, it gives CAWSDLAAQDTQYF.

The J gene is TRBJ2-5, the V gene TRBV2; 7 nucleotides line up with TRBD2. Trimming removed 3 bases from V and 5 bases from J; junction bases left unmatched: 6. This CDR3 region has 14 residues. Germline V gives CDR1 SNHLY, CDR2 FYNNEI. CDR3 coding DNA: TGTGCCAGCAGTGATGGCTTGGGAGGGGAGACCCAGTACTTC. Its translation: CASSDGLGGETQYF.

V and J are TRBV2 and TRBJ2-1; 10 nucleotides agree with TRBD2. The CDR3 loop spans 17 amino acids. Germline V lookup: CDR1 SNHLY, CDR2 FYNNEI. V lost 0 bases and J lost 8; bases outside the gene matches: 10. Here the CDR3 DNA reads TGTGCCAGCAGTGAAGCGCTCTCTCTAGCGGGAGTCGATGAGCAGTTCTTC. This sequence encodes CASSEALSLAGVDEQFF.

This rearrangement joins TRBV28 to TRBJ2-7, with 8 bases identical to TRBD2. With 2 bases clipped from V and 0 bases from J, the junction kept 6 bases outside the gene matches. The CDR3 is 16 residues long. Germline V gives CDR1 MDHEN, CDR2 SYDVKM. The DNA for the CDR3 is TGTGCCAGCAGTTTAGTAGCTAGCGGGCCCTCCTACGAGCAGTACTTC. Its protein product is CASSLVASGPSYEQYF.

This chain connects TRBV5-1 to TRBJ2-1; 8 nucleotides line up with TRBD1. The junction had 6 bases not matched to a gene; V was cut back by 0 bases and J by 4 bases. The CDR3 length is 16 residues. CDR1 and CDR2 (germline): SGHRS, YFSETQ. The CDR3 region has the DNA TGCGCCAGCAGCTTGGAGGGGACAGGTGGGTACAATGAGCAGTTCTTC. Translated: CASSLEGTGGYNEQFF.

In this sample, this clone turned up once. The chain recombines TRBV3-1 (or the pseudogene TRBV3-2) with TRBJ2-7; D perhaps matches TRBD2 (5 bases). The CDR3 loop spans 18 amino acids. Trimming left V 4 bases short and J 0 bases short, with 22 bases between. The V gene's germline CDR1 is LGHDT and CDR2 YNNKEL (reference sequence). CDR3 region: CASSPSPGPADSSYEQYF. As DNA, the CDR3 is TGTGCCAGCAGCCCCTCACCCGGCCCAGCGGATTCCTCCTACGAGCAGTACTTC.

This rearrangement joins TRBV7-6 to TRBJ1-3; D call uncertain. The CDR3 contains 13 residues. In germline, CDR1 is SGHVS, CDR2 FNYEAQ. V was shortened by 5 bases and J by 5 bases, with 10 bases between the two germline ends. The DNA of the CDR3 is TGTGCCAGCAGCGCTACAGAGAGAAACACCATATATTTT. Encoded protein: CASSATERNTIYF.

V gene TRBV5-1 combines with J gene TRBJ2-7, with 9 bases matching TRBD1. The germline gives CDR1 SGHRS, CDR2 YFSETQ. The CDR3 contains 15 residues. J lost 0 bases, V lost 4 bases, and 5 bases had no gene match. The CDR3 bases are TGCGCCAGCAGCCCTAGGACAGGGGACTCCTACGAGCAGTACTTC. Encoded protein: CASSPRTGDSYEQYF.

The chain carries TRBV9 and TRBJ2-7, with TRBD1 as a possible D gene (6 bases). The CDR3 is 15 residues long. Germline CDR1 is SGDLS and CDR2 is YYNGEE. V was clipped by 0 bases and J by 4 bases, with 14 bases between them. The CDR3 nucleotides read TGTGCCAGCAGCGTAGGAAACAGGGCGGGTTACGAGCAGTACTTC. It yields the protein CASSVGNRAGYEQYF.

The chain employs TRBV19 and TRBJ2-1; D is possibly TRBD2 (5 bases). CDR1 and CDR2 (germline): LNHDA, SQIVND (reference sequence). This CDR3 is 15 amino acids long. Trimming pared 6 bases from V and 5 bases from J, leaving 17 bases between. The CDR3 protein is CASRELLRGHNEQFF. The DNA of the CDR3 is TGTGCCAGTAGAGAGCTCTTACGGGGTCACAATGAGCAGTTCTTC.